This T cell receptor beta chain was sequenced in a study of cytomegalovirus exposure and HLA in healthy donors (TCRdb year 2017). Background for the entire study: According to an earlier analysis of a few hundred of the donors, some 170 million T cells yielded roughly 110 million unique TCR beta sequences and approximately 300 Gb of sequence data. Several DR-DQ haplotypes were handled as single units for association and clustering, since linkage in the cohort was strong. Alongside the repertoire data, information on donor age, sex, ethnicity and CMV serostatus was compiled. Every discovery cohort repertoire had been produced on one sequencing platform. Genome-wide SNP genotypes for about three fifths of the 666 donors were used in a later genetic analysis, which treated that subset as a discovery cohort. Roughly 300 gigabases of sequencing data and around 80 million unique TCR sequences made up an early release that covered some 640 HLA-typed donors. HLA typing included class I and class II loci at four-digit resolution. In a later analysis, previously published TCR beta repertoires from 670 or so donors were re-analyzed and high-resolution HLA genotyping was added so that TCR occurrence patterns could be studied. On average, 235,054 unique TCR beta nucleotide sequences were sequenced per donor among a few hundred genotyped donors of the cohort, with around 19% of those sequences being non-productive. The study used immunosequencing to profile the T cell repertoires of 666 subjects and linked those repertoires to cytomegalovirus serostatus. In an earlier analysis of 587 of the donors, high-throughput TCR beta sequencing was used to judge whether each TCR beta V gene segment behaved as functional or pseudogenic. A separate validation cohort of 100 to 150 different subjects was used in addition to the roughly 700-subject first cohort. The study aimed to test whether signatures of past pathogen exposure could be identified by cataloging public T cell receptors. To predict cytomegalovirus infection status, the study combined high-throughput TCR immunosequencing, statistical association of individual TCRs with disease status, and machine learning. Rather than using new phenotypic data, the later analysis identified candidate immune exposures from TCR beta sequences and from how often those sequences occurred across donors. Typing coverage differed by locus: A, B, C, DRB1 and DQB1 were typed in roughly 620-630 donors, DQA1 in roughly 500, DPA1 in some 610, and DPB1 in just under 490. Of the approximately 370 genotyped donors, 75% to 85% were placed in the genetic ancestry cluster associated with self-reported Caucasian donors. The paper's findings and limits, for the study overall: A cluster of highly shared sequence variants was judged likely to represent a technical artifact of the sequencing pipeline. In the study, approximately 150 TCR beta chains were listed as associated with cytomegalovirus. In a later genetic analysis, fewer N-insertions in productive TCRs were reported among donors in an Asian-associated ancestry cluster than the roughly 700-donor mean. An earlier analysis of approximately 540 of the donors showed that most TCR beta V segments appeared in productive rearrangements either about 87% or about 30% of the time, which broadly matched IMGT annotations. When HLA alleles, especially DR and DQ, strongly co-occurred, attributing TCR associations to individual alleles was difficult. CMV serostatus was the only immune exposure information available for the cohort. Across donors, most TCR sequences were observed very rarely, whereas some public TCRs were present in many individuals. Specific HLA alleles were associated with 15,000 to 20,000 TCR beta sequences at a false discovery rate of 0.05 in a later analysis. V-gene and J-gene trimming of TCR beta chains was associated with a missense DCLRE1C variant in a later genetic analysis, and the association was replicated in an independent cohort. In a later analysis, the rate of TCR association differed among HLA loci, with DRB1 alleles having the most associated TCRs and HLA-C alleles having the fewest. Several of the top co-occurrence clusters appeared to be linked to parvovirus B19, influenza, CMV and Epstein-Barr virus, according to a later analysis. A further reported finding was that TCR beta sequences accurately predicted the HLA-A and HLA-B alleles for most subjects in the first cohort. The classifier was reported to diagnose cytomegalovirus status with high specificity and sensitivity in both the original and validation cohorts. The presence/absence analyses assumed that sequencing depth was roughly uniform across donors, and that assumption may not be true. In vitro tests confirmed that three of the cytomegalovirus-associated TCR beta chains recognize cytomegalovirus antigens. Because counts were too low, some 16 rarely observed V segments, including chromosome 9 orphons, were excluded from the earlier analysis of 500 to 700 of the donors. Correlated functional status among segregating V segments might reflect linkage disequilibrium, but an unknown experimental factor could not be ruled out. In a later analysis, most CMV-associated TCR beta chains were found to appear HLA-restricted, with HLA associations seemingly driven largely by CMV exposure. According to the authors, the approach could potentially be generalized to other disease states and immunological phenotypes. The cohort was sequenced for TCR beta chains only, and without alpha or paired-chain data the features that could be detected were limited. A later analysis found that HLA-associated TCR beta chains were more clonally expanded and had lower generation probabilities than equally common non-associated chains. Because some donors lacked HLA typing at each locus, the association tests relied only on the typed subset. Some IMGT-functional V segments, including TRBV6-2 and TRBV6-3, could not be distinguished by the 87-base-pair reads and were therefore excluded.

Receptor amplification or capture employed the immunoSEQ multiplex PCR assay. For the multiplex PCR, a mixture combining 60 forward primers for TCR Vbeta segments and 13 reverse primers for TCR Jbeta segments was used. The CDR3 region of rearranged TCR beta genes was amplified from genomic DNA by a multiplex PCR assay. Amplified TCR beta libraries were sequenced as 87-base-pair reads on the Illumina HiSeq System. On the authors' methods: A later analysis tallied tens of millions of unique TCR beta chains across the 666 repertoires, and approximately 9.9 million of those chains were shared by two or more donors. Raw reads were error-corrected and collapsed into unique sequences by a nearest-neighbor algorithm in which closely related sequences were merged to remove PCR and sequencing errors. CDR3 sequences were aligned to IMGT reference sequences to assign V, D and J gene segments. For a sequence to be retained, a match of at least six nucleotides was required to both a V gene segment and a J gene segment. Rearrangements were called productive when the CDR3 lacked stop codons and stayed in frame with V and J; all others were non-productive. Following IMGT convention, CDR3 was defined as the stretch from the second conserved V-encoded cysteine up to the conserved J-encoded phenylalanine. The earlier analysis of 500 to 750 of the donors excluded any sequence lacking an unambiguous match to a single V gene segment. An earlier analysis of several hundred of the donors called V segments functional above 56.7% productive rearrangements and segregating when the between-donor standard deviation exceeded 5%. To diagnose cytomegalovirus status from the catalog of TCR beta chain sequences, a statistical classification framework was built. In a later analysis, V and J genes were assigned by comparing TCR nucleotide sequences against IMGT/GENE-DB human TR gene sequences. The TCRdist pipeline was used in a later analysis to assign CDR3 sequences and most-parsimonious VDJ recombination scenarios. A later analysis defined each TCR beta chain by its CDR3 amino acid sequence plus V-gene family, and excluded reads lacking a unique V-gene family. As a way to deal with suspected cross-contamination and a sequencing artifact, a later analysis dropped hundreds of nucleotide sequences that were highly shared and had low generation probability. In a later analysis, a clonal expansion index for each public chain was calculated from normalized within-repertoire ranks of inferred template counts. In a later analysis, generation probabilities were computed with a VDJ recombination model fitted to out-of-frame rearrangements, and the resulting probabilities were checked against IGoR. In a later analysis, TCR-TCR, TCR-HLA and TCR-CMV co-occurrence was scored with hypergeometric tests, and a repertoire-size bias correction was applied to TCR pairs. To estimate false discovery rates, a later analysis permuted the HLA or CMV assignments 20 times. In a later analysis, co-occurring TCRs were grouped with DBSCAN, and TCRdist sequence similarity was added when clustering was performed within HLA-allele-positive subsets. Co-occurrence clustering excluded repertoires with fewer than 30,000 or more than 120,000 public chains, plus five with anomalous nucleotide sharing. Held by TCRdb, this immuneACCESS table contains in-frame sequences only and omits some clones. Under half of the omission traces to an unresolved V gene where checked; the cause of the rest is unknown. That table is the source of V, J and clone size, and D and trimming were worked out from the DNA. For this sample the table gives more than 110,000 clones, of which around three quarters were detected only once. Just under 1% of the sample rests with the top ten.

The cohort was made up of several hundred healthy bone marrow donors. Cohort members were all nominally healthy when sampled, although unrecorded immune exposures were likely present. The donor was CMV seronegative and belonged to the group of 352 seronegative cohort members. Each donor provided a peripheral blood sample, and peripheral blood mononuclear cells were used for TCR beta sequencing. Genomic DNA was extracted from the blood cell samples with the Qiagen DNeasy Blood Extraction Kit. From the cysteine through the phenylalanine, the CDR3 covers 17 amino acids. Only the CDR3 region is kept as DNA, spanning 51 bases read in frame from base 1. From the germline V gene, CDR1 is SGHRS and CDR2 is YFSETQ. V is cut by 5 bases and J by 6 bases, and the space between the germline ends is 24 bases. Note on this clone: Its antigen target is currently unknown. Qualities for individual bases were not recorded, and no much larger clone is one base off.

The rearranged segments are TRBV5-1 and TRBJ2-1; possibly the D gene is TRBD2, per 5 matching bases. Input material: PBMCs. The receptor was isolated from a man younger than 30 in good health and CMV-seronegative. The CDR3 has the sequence CASRPLLPSPAGNEQFF. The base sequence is TGCGCCAGCAGGCCCCTTCTGCCGTCACCGGCGGGCAATGAGCAGTTCTTC.